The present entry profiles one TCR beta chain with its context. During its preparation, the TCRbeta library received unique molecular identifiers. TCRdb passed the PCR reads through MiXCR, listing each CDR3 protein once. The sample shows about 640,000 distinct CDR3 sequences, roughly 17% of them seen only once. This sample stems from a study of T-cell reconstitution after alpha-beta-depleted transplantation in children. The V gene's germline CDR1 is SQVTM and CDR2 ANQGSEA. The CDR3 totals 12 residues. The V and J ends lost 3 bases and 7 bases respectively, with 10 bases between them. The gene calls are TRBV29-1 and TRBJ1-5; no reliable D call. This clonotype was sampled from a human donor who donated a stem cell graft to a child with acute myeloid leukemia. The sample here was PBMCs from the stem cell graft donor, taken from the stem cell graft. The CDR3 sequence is CSVESSRQPQHF. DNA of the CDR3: TGCAGCGTTGAGAGTAGCCGACAGCCCCAGCATTTT.